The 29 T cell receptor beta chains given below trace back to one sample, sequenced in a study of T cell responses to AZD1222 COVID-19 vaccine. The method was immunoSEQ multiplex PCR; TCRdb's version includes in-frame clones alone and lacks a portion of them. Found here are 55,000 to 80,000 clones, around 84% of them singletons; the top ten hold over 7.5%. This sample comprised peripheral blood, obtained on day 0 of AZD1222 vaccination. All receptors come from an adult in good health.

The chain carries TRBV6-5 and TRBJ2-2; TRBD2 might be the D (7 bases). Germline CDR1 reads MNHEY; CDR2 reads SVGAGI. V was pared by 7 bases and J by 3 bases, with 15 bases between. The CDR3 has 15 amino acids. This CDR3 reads CASKGGLADTGELFF. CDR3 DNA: TGTGCCAGCAAGGGGGGCCTAGCGGACACCGGGGAGCTGTTTTTT.

CDR3 sequence reads: CASSTSGTGHYGYTF. Here the CDR3 DNA reads TGTGCCAGCAGTACTAGCGGGACGGGACACTATGGCTACACCTTC. The chain recombines TRBV6-5 with TRBJ1-2; possible D gene TRBD1, 5 bases. With 5 bases removed from V and 3 bases from J, the gap between germline ends came to 16 bases. This CDR3 spans 15 amino acids. From germline, CDR1 is MNHEY and CDR2 SVGAGI.

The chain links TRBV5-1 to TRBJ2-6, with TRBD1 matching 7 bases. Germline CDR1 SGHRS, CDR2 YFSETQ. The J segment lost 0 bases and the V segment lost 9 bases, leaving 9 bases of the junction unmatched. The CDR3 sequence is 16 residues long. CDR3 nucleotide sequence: TGCGCCACGGGGACAGCTACCGCCTCTGGGGCCAACGTCCTGACTTTC. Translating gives CATGTATASGANVLTF.

Written as DNA, the CDR3 is TGTGCCAGCAGTTTGCATCCCGGGACAGGGACCGGGGCCAACGTCCTGACTTTC. Translating it yields CASSLHPGTGTGANVLTF. V gene TRBV28 combines with J gene TRBJ2-6; 9 bases are a match to TRBD1. Germline V gene sequence: CDR1 MDHEN, CDR2 SYDVKM. This CDR3 has 18 amino acids. V lost 3 bases to trimming and J lost 4 bases; unmatched junction nucleotides: 10.

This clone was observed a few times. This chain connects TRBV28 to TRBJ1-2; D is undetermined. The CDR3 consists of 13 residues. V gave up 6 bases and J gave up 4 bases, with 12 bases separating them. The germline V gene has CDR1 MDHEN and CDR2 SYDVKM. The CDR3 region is CASRFPSTYGYTF. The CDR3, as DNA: TGTGCCAGCAGGTTCCCGTCTACCTATGGCTACACCTTC.

The CDR3 DNA reads TGTGCCAGCACACACTGGGACGGGGGGAGGAATACGCAGTATTTT. Translating gives CASTHWDGGRNTQYF. The rearrangement uses TRBV3-1 (or the pseudogene TRBV3-2) and TRBJ2-3; 7 bases line up with TRBD2. The length of the CDR3 is 15 residues. Germline V gene sequence: CDR1 LGHDT, CDR2 YNNKEL (reference sequence). J lost 7 bases, V lost 7 bases, and 14 bases had no gene match.

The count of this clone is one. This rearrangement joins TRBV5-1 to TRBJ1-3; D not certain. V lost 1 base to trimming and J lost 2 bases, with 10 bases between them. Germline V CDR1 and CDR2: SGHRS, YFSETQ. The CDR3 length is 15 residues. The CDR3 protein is CASSLIGPTGNTIYF. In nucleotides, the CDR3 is TGCGCCAGCAGCTTGATAGGACCTACTGGAAACACCATATATTTT. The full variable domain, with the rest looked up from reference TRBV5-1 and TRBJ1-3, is KAGVTQTPRYLIKTRGQQVTLSCSPISGHRSVSWYQQTPGQGLQFLFEYFSETQRNKGNFPGRFSGRQFSNSRSEMNVSTLELGDSALYLCASSLIGPTGNTIYFGEGSWLTVV.

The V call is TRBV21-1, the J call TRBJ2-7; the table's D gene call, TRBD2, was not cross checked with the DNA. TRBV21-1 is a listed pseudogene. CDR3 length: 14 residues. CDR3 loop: CASSKVKIRSEQYF. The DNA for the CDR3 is TGTGCCAGCAGCAAAGTAAAGATCCGGAGCGAGCAGTACTTC.

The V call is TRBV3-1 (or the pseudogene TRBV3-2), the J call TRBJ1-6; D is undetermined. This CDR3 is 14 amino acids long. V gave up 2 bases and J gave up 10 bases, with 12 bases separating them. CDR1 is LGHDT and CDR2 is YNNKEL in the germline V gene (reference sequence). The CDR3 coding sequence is TGTGCCAGCAGCCAATTTTCTGCGGACTCACCCCTCCACTTT. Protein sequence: CASSQFSADSPLHF.

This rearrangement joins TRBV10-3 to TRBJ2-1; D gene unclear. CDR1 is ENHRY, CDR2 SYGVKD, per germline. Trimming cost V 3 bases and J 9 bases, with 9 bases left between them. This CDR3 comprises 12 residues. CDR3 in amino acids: CAISERSVEQFF. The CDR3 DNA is TGTGCCATCAGTGAACGGTCCGTTGAGCAGTTCTTC.

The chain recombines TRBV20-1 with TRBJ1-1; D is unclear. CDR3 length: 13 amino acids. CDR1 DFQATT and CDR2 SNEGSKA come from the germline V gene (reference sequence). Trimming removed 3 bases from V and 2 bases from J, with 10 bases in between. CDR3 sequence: CSASLAGNTEAFF. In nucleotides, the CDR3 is TGCAGTGCTAGTCTAGCGGGAAACACTGAAGCTTTCTTT.

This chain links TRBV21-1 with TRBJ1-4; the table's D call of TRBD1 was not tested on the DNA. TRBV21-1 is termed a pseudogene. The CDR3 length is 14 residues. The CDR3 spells CASIQGQGIEKLFF. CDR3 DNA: TGTGCCAGCATCCAGGGACAGGGGATTGAAAAACTGTTTTTT.

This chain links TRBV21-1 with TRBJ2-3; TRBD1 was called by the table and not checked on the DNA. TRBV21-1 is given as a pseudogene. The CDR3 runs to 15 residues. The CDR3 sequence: CDRVRKNRSTDTQYF. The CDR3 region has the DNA TGCGACAGGGTCAGGAAGAATCGGTCCACAGATACGCAGTATTTT.

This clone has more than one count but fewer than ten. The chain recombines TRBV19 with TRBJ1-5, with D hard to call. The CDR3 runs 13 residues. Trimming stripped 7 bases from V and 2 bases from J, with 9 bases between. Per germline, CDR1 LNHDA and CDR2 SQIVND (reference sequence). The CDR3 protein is CASTPLGNQPQHF. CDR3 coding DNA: TGTGCCAGTACTCCACTTGGCAATCAGCCCCAGCATTTT.

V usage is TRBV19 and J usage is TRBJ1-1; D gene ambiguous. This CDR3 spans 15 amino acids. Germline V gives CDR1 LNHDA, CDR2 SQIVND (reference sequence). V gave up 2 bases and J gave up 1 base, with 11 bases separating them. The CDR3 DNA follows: TGTGCCAGTAGTATATTTTTGGGAGCGAACACTGAAGCTTTCTTT. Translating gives CASSIFLGANTEAFF.

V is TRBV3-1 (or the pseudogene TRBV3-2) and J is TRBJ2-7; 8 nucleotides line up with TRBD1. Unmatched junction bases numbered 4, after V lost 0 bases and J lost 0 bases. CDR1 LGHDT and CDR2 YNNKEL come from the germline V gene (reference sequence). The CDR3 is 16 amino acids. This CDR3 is CASSQEETGDSYEQYF. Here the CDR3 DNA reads TGTGCCAGCAGCCAAGAAGAGACAGGGGACTCCTACGAGCAGTACTTC.

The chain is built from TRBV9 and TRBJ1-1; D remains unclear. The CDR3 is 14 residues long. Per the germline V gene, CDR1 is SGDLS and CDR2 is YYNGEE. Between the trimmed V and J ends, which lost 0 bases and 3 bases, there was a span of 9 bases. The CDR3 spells CASSVGGFDTEAFF. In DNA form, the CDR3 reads TGTGCCAGCAGCGTAGGAGGTTTCGACACTGAAGCTTTCTTT.

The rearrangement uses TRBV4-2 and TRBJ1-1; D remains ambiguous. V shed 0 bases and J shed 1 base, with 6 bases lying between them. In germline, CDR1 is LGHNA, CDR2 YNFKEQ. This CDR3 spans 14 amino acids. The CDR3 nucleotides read TGTGCCAGCAGCCAAGATGAGGAGAACACTGAAGCTTTCTTT. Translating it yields CASSQDEENTEAFF.

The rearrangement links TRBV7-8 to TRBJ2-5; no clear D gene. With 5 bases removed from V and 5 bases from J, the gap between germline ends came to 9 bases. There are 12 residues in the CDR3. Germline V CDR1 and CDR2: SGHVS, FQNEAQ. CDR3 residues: CASSPQRETQYF. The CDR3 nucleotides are TGTGCCAGCAGCCCACAACGGGAGACCCAGTACTTC. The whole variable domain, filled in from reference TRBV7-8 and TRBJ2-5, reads GAGVSQSPRYKVAKRGQDVALRCDPISGHVSLFWYQQALGQGPEFLTYFQNEAQLDKSGLPSDRFFAERPEGSVSTLKIQRTQQEDSAVYLCASSPQRETQYFGPGTRLLVL.

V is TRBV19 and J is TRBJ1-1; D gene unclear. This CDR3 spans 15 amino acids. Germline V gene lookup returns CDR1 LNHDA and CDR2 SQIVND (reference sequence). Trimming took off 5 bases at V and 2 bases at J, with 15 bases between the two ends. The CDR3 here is CASSPRPQYNTEAFF. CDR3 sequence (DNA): TGTGCCAGTAGTCCCAGGCCCCAGTACAACACTGAAGCTTTCTTT.

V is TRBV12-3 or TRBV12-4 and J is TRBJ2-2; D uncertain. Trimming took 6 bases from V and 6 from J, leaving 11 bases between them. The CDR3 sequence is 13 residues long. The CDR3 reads CASRRDKPGELFF. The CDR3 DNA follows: TGTGCCAGCAGGCGAGATAAACCCGGGGAGCTGTTTTTT.

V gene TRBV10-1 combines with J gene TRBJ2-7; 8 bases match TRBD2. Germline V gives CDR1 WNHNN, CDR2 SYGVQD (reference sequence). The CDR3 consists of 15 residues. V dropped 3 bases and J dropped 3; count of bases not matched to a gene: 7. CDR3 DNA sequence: TGCGCCAGCAGTGAAGGATCGGGGGGGAACTACGAGCAGTACTTC. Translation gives CASSEGSGGNYEQYF.

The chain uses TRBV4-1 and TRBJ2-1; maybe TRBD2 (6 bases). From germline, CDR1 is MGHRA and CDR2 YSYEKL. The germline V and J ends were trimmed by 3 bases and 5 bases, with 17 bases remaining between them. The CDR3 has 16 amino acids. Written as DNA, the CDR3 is TGCGCCAGCAGCCAGGCTTACTTGCGGGGACACAATGAGCAGTTCTTC. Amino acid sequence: CASSQAYLRGHNEQFF.

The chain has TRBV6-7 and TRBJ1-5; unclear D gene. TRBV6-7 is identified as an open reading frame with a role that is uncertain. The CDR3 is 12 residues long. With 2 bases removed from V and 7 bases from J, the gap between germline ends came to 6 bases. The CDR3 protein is CASSYDVQPQHF. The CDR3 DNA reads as TGTGCCAGCAGTTACGATGTGCAGCCCCAGCATTTT.

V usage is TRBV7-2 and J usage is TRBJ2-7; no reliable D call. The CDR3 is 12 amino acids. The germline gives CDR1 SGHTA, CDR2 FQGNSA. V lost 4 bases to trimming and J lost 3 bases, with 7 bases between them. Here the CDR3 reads CASSSPGYEQYF. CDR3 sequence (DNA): TGTGCCAGCAGCTCCCCAGGCTACGAGCAGTACTTC.

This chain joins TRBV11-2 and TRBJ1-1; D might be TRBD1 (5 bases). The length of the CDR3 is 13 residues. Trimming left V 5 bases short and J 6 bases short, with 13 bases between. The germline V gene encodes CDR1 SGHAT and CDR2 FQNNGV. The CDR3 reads CASSVREAAEAFF. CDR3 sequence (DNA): TGTGCCAGCAGCGTCAGGGAGGCCGCTGAAGCTTTCTTT.

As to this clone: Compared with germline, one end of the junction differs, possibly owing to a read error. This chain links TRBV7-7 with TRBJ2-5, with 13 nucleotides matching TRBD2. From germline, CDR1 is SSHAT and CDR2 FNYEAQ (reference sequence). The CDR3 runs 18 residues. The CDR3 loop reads CASSLVLAGGPGQETQYF. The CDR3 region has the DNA TGTGCTAGCAGCTTAGTACTAGCGGGGGGGCCGGGCCAAGAGACCCAGTACTTC.

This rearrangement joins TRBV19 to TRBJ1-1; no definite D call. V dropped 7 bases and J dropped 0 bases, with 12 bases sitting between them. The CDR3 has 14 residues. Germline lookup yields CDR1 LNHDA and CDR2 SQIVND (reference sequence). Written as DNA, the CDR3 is TGTGCCAGTATAGATCGGCAGATGAACACTGAAGCTTTCTTT. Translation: CASIDRQMNTEAFF.

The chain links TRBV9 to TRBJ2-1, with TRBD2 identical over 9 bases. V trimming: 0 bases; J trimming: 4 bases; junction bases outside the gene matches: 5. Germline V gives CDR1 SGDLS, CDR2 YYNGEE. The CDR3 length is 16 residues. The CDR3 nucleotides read TGTGCCAGCAGCGTAGTAGCGGGGGCCATTTACAATGAGCAGTTCTTC. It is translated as CASSVVAGAIYNEQFF.